This TCR beta chain was recovered during a study of T cells in localized non-small cell lung cancer. Overall study findings and caveats: Adjacent lung had a median approximately 57 of the 100 largest tumor clones. T cell clonality was highest in uninvolved adjacent lung, above tumor. Analysis by sequencing included only one tumor region, so heterogeneity remains possible.

This clone was detected only once. The antigen is not known. TCRdb keeps only in-frame clones here, not all; method: immunoSEQ multiplex PCR. The profile shows 25,000 to 35,000 clones, roughly 90% of them singletons. This receptor was obtained from a woman between 35 and 70 years old with stage III lung adenocarcinoma. The sample was peripheral blood mononuclear cells, taken before any cancer treatment.

The CDR3 bases are TGCAGCGTCCAGACAGGGGACGAGCAGTACTTC. It codes for CSVQTGDEQYF. The V and J genes are TRBV29-1 and TRBJ2-7, with 8 bases identical to TRBD1. Looked up from germline, CDR1 is SQVTM and CDR2 is ANQGSEA. Trimming removed 6 bases from V and 5 bases from J; junction bases left unmatched: 3. This CDR3 comprises 11 residues.